Following are 4 T cell receptor beta chains from one sample sequenced in a study of vaccination effects on CD4 cells after COVID-19. These receptors are not linked to any known antigen. The repertoire was sequenced with immunoSEQ multiplex PCR; TCRdb's copy has only in-frame clones and lacks some. The profile covers 65,000 or so clones, with 76% appearing a single time and approximately 2.8% taken by the ten largest. The ViraFEST assay expanded antigen-specific CD4+ T cells with viral peptide pools before sequencing. Researchers isolated CD4+ T cells once 9 to 11 days of culture had elapsed. Vaccine recipients had no previous SARS-CoV-2 infection; their nucleocapsid antibodies were negative. The sequencing used CD4+ T cells from PBMCs cultured with HCoV-NL63 spike peptides, collected before COVID-19 vaccination. The receptors were sampled from a human donor who received a COVID-19 vaccine.

As to this clone: One junction end disagrees with the germline gene, perhaps due to a read error. This chain connects TRBV10-3 to TRBJ2-1; D possibly corresponds to TRBD1 (5 bases). Germline assignment: CDR1 ENHRY and CDR2 SYGVKD. The CDR3 is 16 amino acids. Here the CDR3 reads CAISESLPSPDPVGVF. In DNA, the CDR3 is TGTGCCATCAGTGAGTCGCTCCCCTCGCCCGATCCCGTAGGGGTCTTC.

In nucleotides, the CDR3 is TGCGCCAGCAGCCAAGACGTGGCTGGGCTCCCCTATAAGCCCCAGCATTTT. Translation: CASSQDVAGLPYKPQHF. V gene TRBV4-1 combines with J gene TRBJ1-5; unclear D gene. The CDR3 covers 17 residues. V was trimmed by 0 bases and J by 8 bases, leaving 20 bases between them. From germline, CDR1 is MGHRA and CDR2 YSYEKL.

This chain links TRBV6-4 with TRBJ1-6; D uncertain. This CDR3 has 13 residues. The V and J ends lost 8 bases and 6 bases respectively, with 11 bases between them. The germline CDR1 and CDR2 sequences are MRHNA and SNTAGT. The CDR3 is CASGTEINSPLHF. In nucleotides, the CDR3 is TGTGCCAGCGGCACAGAGATTAATTCACCCCTCCACTTT.

Only a few counts were recorded for this clone. This chain uses TRBV5-1 with TRBJ2-1; 8 bases line up with TRBD2. With V trimmed by 0 bases and J by 0 bases, 2 bases remained unmatched. CDR1 SGHRS and CDR2 YFSETQ come from the germline V gene. The CDR3 is 16 amino acids. The CDR3 loop reads CASSLGGGSSYNEQFF. In DNA, the CDR3 is TGCGCCAGCAGCTTGGGCGGGGGGAGCTCCTACAATGAGCAGTTCTTC.